These 19 T cell receptor beta chains originate from one sample sequenced in a study of Ad26.COV2.S vaccination and SARS-CoV-2 variants (dated by TCRdb to the early 2020s). The library was obtained by the immunoSEQ multiplex PCR assay. Drawn from immuneACCESS, this table holds only the in-frame rearrangements with V and J called that TCRdb kept. Clones are partly lost; checked studies trace under half to an unresolved V gene and leave the rest unexplained. The sample yields about 500,000 clones; 89% were counted once. The ten largest clones represent around 1.6% of the sample. According to the study, the label for this sample's treatment or condition signals: roughly 20 received Ad26.COV2.S at low or high dose, single or two shots; about 5 received placebo; per-sample allocation not given. For vaccine and placebo recipients, the sequenced repertoires came from samples collected on day 63 after the first injection.

This sample comprised peripheral blood, obtained in a trial of Ad26.COV2.S vaccine versus placebo. These receptors were taken from a person aged 18-65 years who received the Ad26.COV2.S COVID-19 vaccine or a placebo.

This clone was picked up one time. V is TRBV12-3 or TRBV12-4 and J is TRBJ1-1, with D possibly TRBD1 on 6 matching bases. V shed 4 bases and J shed 6 bases, with 12 bases lying between them. The CDR3 consists of 13 residues. The CDR3 protein is CASSWDIISEAFF. CDR3 nucleotide sequence: TGTGCCAGCAGTTGGGACATTATTTCTGAAGCTTTCTTT.

The CDR3 reads CASSLDSDWGEQYF. The CDR3 DNA reads TGTGCCAGCAGTTTAGACAGTGACTGGGGGGAGCAGTACTTC. The chain joins TRBV28 to TRBJ2-7; D possibly matches TRBD1 or TRBD2 (5 bases each). The germline gives CDR1 MDHEN, CDR2 SYDVKM. V was cut by 2 bases and J by 7 bases, with 15 bases left in between. The CDR3 extends over 14 amino acids.

The chain carries TRBV5-3 and TRBJ2-1; maybe TRBD1 (6 bases). TRBV5-3 falls under the ORF class, with uncertain function. V was pared by 4 bases and J by 6 bases, with 20 bases between. The CDR3 length is 16 residues. CDR3 in DNA: TGTGCCAGAAGCCCAGGGGTACAACGGGATTGCAATGAGCAGTTCTTC. The encoded protein is CARSPGVQRDCNEQFF.

This clone was seen once. This chain links TRBV7-2 with TRBJ2-3; tentatively, D is TRBD2 (5 bases). V gave up 8 bases and J gave up 0 bases, with 15 bases separating them. The CDR3 consists of 15 residues. Germline V gene lookup returns CDR1 SGHTA and CDR2 FQGNSA. Here the CDR3 DNA reads TGTGCCAGCGGCCCCATGAGGGTTAGCACAGATACGCAGTATTTT. This sequence encodes CASGPMRVSTDTQYF.

About this clone itself: Other DNA sequences in the sample encode the same CDR3. The rearrangement joins TRBV6-5 to TRBJ2-7; 8 nucleotides align to TRBD1. CDR3 length: 12 amino acids. J gave up 2 bases and V 6 bases, and 0 bases lay outside the gene matches. Germline assignment: CDR1 MNHEY and CDR2 SVGAGI. This CDR3 reads CASRGQAYEQYF. CDR3 in DNA: TGTGCCAGCAGGGGACAGGCCTACGAGCAGTACTTC.

The chain is built from TRBV6-5 and TRBJ1-1; 7 nucleotides match TRBD1. Germline lookup yields CDR1 MNHEY and CDR2 SVGAGI. J lost 6 bases, V lost 6 bases, and 10 bases had no gene match. This CDR3 has 14 residues. The CDR3 is CASRGTAPRSEAFF. In DNA form, the CDR3 reads TGTGCCAGCAGGGGGACAGCCCCAAGATCTGAAGCTTTCTTT.

The rearrangement links TRBV7-6 to TRBJ1-1; D gene unclear. V lost 1 base and J 1 base, leaving 7 bases between the germline ends. The CDR3 has 14 residues. CDR1 SGHVS and CDR2 FNYEAQ come from the germline V gene. The CDR3 region has the DNA TGTGCCAGCAGCTTAGTTGTATCGAACACTGAAGCTTTCTTT. This translates into CASSLVVSNTEAFF.

The chain uses TRBV5-6 and TRBJ1-4, with D possibly TRBD1 on 6 matching bases. V dropped 4 bases and J dropped 6 bases, with 22 bases sitting between them. Germline CDR1 is SGHDT and CDR2 is YYEEEE. CDR3 length: 17 amino acids. CDR3 DNA sequence: TGTGCCAGCAGCGCGGGGGGGCCTTTCATTGGGGATGAAAAACTGTTTTTT. Protein sequence: CASSAGGPFIGDEKLFF.

V gene TRBV19 combines with J gene TRBJ2-1, with D unclear. Germline CDR1 is LNHDA and CDR2 is SQIVND (reference sequence). The V and J ends lost 7 bases and 5 bases respectively, with 6 bases between them. CDR3 length: 11 residues. Written as DNA, the CDR3 is TGTGCCAGTAAGGGAAACAATGAGCAGTTCTTC. Translation: CASKGNNEQFF. The full variable domain, rest sourced from reference TRBV19 and TRBJ2-1, is DGGITQSPKYLFRKEGQNVTLSCEQNLNHDAMYWYRQDPGQGLRLIYYSQIVNDFQKGDIAEGYSVSREKKESFPLTVTSAQKNPTAFYLCASKGNNEQFFGPGTRLTVL.

The rearrangement uses TRBV7-2 and TRBJ1-1; possible D gene TRBD1, 5 bases. The V end lost 1 base, the J end lost 11 bases, and 11 bases lay between the germline ends. Germline values: CDR1 SGHTA, CDR2 FQGNSA. CDR3 length: 12 amino acids. The CDR3 nucleotides read TGTGCCAGCAGCTTAGAGGGCAGGGTCGCTTTCTTT. This codes for CASSLEGRVAFF.

The chain employs TRBV23-1 and TRBJ2-7; D is undetermined. TRBV23-1 is an ORF, and what it does is uncertain. V lost 3 bases and J 1 base, leaving 19 bases between the germline ends. This CDR3 has 17 residues. This CDR3 is CASSQVFGRQSSYEQYF. The CDR3 DNA follows: TGCGCCAGCAGTCAGGTTTTTGGTCGGCAGTCTTCCTACGAGCAGTACTTC.

The chain couples TRBV11-2 to TRBJ2-5; 9 bases map to TRBD2. Trimming cost V 7 bases and J 7 bases; bases outside gene matches: 13. Germline values: CDR1 SGHAT, CDR2 FQNNGV. CDR3 length: 15 amino acids. The CDR3, as DNA: TGTGCCAGCACCCCTAGCGGGGCTGGTGGAGGGACCCAGTACTTC. Amino acids: CASTPSGAGGGTQYF.

The chain recombines TRBV5-8 with TRBJ2-7, with 9 bases lining up with TRBD1. J was trimmed by 4 bases and V by 2 bases; bases with no gene match: 4. Germline CDR1 and CDR2: SGHTS and YDEGEE. The CDR3 is made up of 14 amino acids. The CDR3 nucleotides are TGTGCCAGCAGCTTCGGGACAGGGATATACGAGCAGTACTTC. It specifies CASSFGTGIYEQYF. The variable domain in full, with the rest retrieved from reference TRBV5-8 and TRBJ2-7, is EAGVTQSPTHLIKTRGQQATLRCSPISGHTSVYWYQQALGLGLQFLLWYDEGEERNRGNFPPRFSGRQFPNYSSELNVNALELEDSALYLCASSFGTGIYEQYFGPGTRLTVT.

The chain links TRBV11-1 to TRBJ2-7, with 9 bases matching TRBD1. Germline-derived CDR1 and CDR2 are SGHAT and FQDESV (reference sequence). CDR3 length: 14 residues. With 4 bases clipped from V and 4 bases from J, the junction kept 5 bases outside the gene matches. CDR3 DNA sequence: TGTGCCAGCAGCTACGGGACAGGGCTTTACGAGCAGTACTTC. It is translated as CASSYGTGLYEQYF.

The chain joins TRBV30 to TRBJ2-3, with 10 bases aligning to TRBD2. V was clipped by 3 bases and J by 8 bases; unmatched bases: 14. The CDR3 contains 16 residues. CDR1 is GTSNPN and CDR2 is SVGIG in the germline V gene (reference sequence). DNA for the CDR3: TGTGCCTGGAGGTCCCCGGGACTAGCGACTCGGGGTACGCAGTATTTT. This codes for CAWRSPGLATRGTQYF.

A few counts support this clone. The chain joins TRBV7-3 to TRBJ1-6; D perhaps matches TRBD1 (6 bases). This CDR3 contains 15 residues. V lost 0 bases to trimming and J lost 9 bases, with 12 bases between them. CDR1 and CDR2 (germline): SGHTA, FQGTGA. This CDR3 is CASSLTGGAGSPLHF. In nucleotides, the CDR3 is TGTGCCAGCAGCTTAACCGGGGGCGCGGGTTCACCCCTCCACTTT.

The genes are TRBV15 and TRBJ1-1; a weak D match, TRBD1 (5 bases). V was shortened by 0 bases and J by 6 bases, with 23 bases between the two germline ends. CDR3 length: 18 residues. Germline V CDR1 and CDR2: LNHNV, YYDKDF (reference sequence). The CDR3 sequence is CATSRDRGKQGVRAEAFF. The CDR3 DNA sequence: TGTGCCACCAGCAGAGATCGGGGGAAACAAGGGGTGAGGGCTGAAGCTTTCTTT.

This clone was seen just once. The CDR3 reads CASSQELPSYLAKNIQYF. CDR3 coding DNA: TGCGCCAGCAGCCAAGAGCTTCCGAGTTACCTAGCCAAAAACATTCAGTACTTC. V and J are TRBV4-3 and TRBJ2-4, with no clear D. V lost 0 bases to trimming and J lost 0 bases, with 15 bases between them. This CDR3 has 18 residues. In germline, CDR1 is LGHNA, CDR2 YSLEER.

The rearrangement joins TRBV18 to TRBJ1-1, with D possibly matching TRBD1 (5 bases). This CDR3 contains 14 residues. Trimming shortened V by 3 bases and J by 1 base, and 9 bases separated the two germline ends. Germline lookup yields CDR1 KGHSH and CDR2 LQKENI. The CDR3 protein is CASSPLTGNTEAFF. The CDR3, as DNA: TGTGCCAGCTCACCCCTTACAGGGAACACTGAAGCTTTCTTT.